These 25 T cell receptor beta chains were sequenced from one sample in a study of blood T cell repertoires in COVID-19. Assay used: immunoSEQ multiplex PCR; TCRdb lists only in-frame clones, some missing. Seen here are tens of thousands of clones, roughly 90% observed once, and the top ten hold approximately 28%. Input material: peripheral blood. Receptors originate from a woman in her 70s with active COVID-19.

This chain joins TRBV4-1 and TRBJ2-5, with TRBD2 matching 8 bases. The CDR3 covers 16 residues. The V gene's germline CDR1 is MGHRA and CDR2 YSYEKL. V lost 0 bases, J lost 5 bases, and 8 bases stayed unmatched. In DNA form, the CDR3 reads TGCGCCAGCAGCCAAGAACTACGGGGGGGTTTGGAGACCCAGTACTTC. Its protein product is CASSQELRGGLETQYF.

The V and J genes are TRBV3-1 (or the pseudogene TRBV3-2) and TRBJ1-2, with TRBD1 matching 8 bases. Trimming cost V 4 bases and J 4 bases; bases outside gene matches: 5. This CDR3 region has 14 residues. Germline assignment: CDR1 LGHDT and CDR2 YNNKEL (reference sequence). As DNA, the CDR3 is TGTGCCAGCAGCCCTCCCGGGACAGGCTATGGCTACACCTTC. Translating it yields CASSPPGTGYGYTF.

This chain connects TRBV6-2 or TRBV6-3 to TRBJ2-7; possible D gene TRBD2, 6 bases. CDR3 length equals 15 residues. CDR1 and CDR2 from the germline V gene are MNHEY and SVGEGT. Between the trimmed V and J ends, which lost 2 bases and 2 bases, there was a span of 13 bases. The CDR3 DNA follows: TGTGCCAGCAGTTACGGTACTAGCTCAACCTACGAGCAGTACTTC. As protein: CASSYGTSSTYEQYF.

The gene calls are TRBV20-1 and TRBJ2-1; D uncertain. Germline V CDR1 and CDR2: DFQATT, SNEGSKA (reference sequence). V gave up 3 bases and J gave up 8 bases, with 5 bases separating them. The CDR3 runs to 10 residues. The CDR3 DNA sequence: TGCAGTGCTAGTTTATATGAGCAGTTCTTC. Its translation: CSASLYEQFF.

The rearrangement links TRBV21-1 to TRBJ2-4; no DNA check was done on the table's D call, TRBD1. TRBV21-1 is noted as a pseudogene. The CDR3 has 14 residues. The CDR3 DNA follows: TGTGCCAGCAGCATACAGTGTTCCAAAAACATTCAGTACTTC. This encodes CASSIQCSKNIQYF.

This chain connects TRBV19 to TRBJ1-5, with D perhaps matching TRBD1 (5 bases). V gave up 5 bases and J gave up 2 bases, with 13 bases separating them. The germline V gene encodes CDR1 LNHDA and CDR2 SQIVND (reference sequence). This CDR3 has 15 residues. CDR3 amino acids: CASSSTEGRNQPQHF. In DNA form, the CDR3 reads TGTGCCAGTAGTTCGACAGAAGGGCGCAATCAGCCCCAGCATTTT.

The CDR3 DNA reads as TGTGCCAGCAGAGTAGGGACAGGGTCCAATAATTCACCCCTCCACTTT. Translated, it gives CASRVGTGSNNSPLHF. J is TRBJ1-6 and V is TRBV2, with 9 bases lining up with TRBD1. CDR1 and CDR2 from the germline V gene are SNHLY and FYNNEI. V was clipped by 6 bases and J by 5 bases; unmatched bases: 8. This CDR3 has 16 amino acids. The full variable domain, completed using reference TRBV2 and TRBJ1-6, is EPEVTQTPSHQVTQMGQEVILRCVPISNHLYFYWYRQILGQKVEFLVSFYNNEISEKSEIFDDQFSVERPDGSNFTLKIRSTKLEDSAMYFCASRVGTGSNNSPLHFGNGTRLTVT.

Only one count was recorded for this clone. The chain has TRBV4-1 and TRBJ2-1; 12 bases map to TRBD2. CDR1 and CDR2 (germline): MGHRA, YSYEKL. CDR3 length: 18 residues. Trimming at V came to 4 bases and at J to 7 bases, leaving 14 bases not matched to a gene. The CDR3 region is CASSRGTGLAGTGNEQFF. The CDR3 nucleotides read TGCGCCAGCAGCCGCGGAACCGGACTAGCGGGGACCGGAAATGAGCAGTTCTTC.

CDR3 nucleotide sequence: TGTGCCAGCAGCTTAGCGCCCGGGAACACTGAAGCTTTCTTT. Its protein product is CASSLAPGNTEAFF. V gene TRBV7-2 combines with J gene TRBJ1-1; D gene ambiguous. Trimming pared 0 bases from V and 1 base from J, leaving 6 bases between. In germline, CDR1 is SGHTA, CDR2 FQGNSA. The CDR3 spans 14 residues.

The genes are TRBV30 and TRBJ2-6; no firm D call. The CDR3 runs 15 residues. V gave up 0 bases and J gave up 1 base, with 7 bases separating them. Germline V CDR1 and CDR2: GTSNPN, SVGIG (reference sequence). Written as DNA, the CDR3 is TGTGCCTGGAGTGTATCTGTATCTGGGGCCAACGTCCTGACTTTC. It codes for CAWSVSVSGANVLTF.

The rearrangement links TRBV28 to TRBJ1-5; D ambiguous. V was shortened by 5 bases and J by 5 bases, with 19 bases between the two germline ends. The CDR3 spans 16 residues. Per germline, CDR1 MDHEN and CDR2 SYDVKM. The CDR3 DNA is TGTGCCAGCAGTCCCCAGACAAGCCGTTGGGATCAGCCCCAGCATTTT. This sequence encodes CASSPQTSRWDQPQHF. Using reference TRBV28 and TRBJ1-5 for the parts outside the CDR3, the full variable domain is DVKVTQSSRYLVKRTGEKVFLECVQDMDHENMFWYRQDPGLGLRLIYFSYDVKMKEKGDIPEGYSVSREKKERFSLILESASTNQTSMYLCASSPQTSRWDQPQHFGDGTRLSIL.

The chain combines TRBV9 with TRBJ2-5; 8 bases match TRBD2. The trim removed 0 bases at V and 5 bases at J, leaving 9 bases unmatched. CDR3 length: 16 amino acids. CDR1 and CDR2 from the germline V gene are SGDLS and YYNGEE. CDR3 sequence (DNA): TGTGCCAGCAGCGTAGGAGCGGGGGCCCCCCGGGAGACCCAGTACTTC. Encoded protein: CASSVGAGAPRETQYF. The full variable domain, its missing parts supplied by reference TRBV9 and TRBJ2-5, is DSGVTQTPKHLITATGQRVTLRCSPRSGDLSVYWYQQSLDQGLQFLIQYYNGEERAKGNILERFSAQQFPDLHSELNLSSLELGDSALYFCASSVGAGAPRETQYFGPGTRLLVL.

The chain carries TRBV6-4 and TRBJ1-5, with D tentatively TRBD1 (6 bases). The CDR3 runs 14 residues. Trimming shortened V by 8 bases and J by 2 bases, and 13 bases separated the two germline ends. Germline CDR1 and CDR2: MRHNA and SNTAGT. CDR3 sequence reads: CASQKGVGNQPQHF. As DNA, the CDR3 is TGTGCCAGCCAAAAGGGGGTCGGCAATCAGCCCCAGCATTTT.

V usage is TRBV29-1 and J usage is TRBJ2-7; TRBD1 matches at 7 bases. V lost 3 bases to trimming and J lost 2 bases; unmatched junction nucleotides: 1. This CDR3 has 12 amino acids. CDR1 SQVTM and CDR2 ANQGSEA come from the germline V gene. In DNA form, the CDR3 reads TGCAGCGTTGAGGGACAGACCTACGAGCAGTACTTC. Protein: CSVEGQTYEQYF.

The chain has TRBV7-8 and TRBJ2-5, with D tentatively TRBD2 (6 bases). Trimming left V 2 bases short and J 5 bases short, with 15 bases between. Looked up from germline, CDR1 is SGHVS and CDR2 is FQNEAQ. The CDR3 totals 15 residues. The CDR3 protein is CASSLLVRGGETQYF. The CDR3 region has the DNA TGTGCCAGCAGCTTACTGGTTCGGGGAGGCGAGACCCAGTACTTC.

J is TRBJ2-3 and V is TRBV15, with TRBD2 matching 8 bases. The length of the CDR3 is 16 residues. V shed 0 bases and J 2 bases; nucleotides not matched to a gene: 4. Per germline, CDR1 LNHNV and CDR2 YYDKDF (reference sequence). CDR3 residues: CATSREAGGNTDTQYF. As DNA, the CDR3 is TGTGCCACCAGCAGAGAGGCGGGGGGCAACACAGATACGCAGTATTTT.

V is TRBV18 and J is TRBJ2-1; 7 bases agree with TRBD2. Losses at the gene ends were 3 bases for V and 8 bases for J; bases not matched to a gene: 10. The CDR3 sequence is 15 residues long. Germline CDR1 reads KGHSH; CDR2 reads LQKENI. The CDR3 DNA is TGTGCCAGCTCACCTCGGGGGGTCCCGCGGTATGAGCAGTTCTTC. It specifies CASSPRGVPRYEQFF.

The chain couples TRBV4-1 to TRBJ1-6; D is unresolved. There are 16 residues in the CDR3. V was pared by 0 bases and J by 10 bases, with 16 bases between. Germline loops: CDR1 MGHRA, CDR2 YSYEKL. CDR3 amino acids: CASSQDSGSPRSPLHF. In DNA, the CDR3 is TGCGCCAGCAGCCAAGATAGTGGGTCCCCTAGGTCACCCCTCCACTTT.

This chain joins TRBV29-1 and TRBJ2-7, with 9 bases that match TRBD1. The CDR3 consists of 14 residues. The junction had 7 bases not matched to a gene; V was cut back by 4 bases and J by 3 bases. Germline loops: CDR1 SQVTM, CDR2 ANQGSEA. The CDR3 loop reads CSVVSPGQGYEQYF. The CDR3, as DNA: TGCAGCGTTGTCTCCCCGGGACAGGGCTACGAGCAGTACTTC.

The V gene is TRBV16, the J gene TRBJ1-3, with D unresolved. Germline assignment: CDR1 KGHSY and CDR2 FQNENV. V shed 2 bases and J shed 0 bases, with 8 bases lying between them. The CDR3 contains 15 residues. CDR3 nucleotide sequence: TGTGCCAGCAGCCAAGGGAGCAGCTCTGGAAACACCATATATTTT. This translates into CASSQGSSSGNTIYF.

The chain employs TRBV29-1 and TRBJ1-4; D gene uncertain. This CDR3 region has 12 residues. The germline V gene has CDR1 SQVTM and CDR2 ANQGSEA. V was pared by 0 bases and J by 8 bases, with 7 bases between. The CDR3 DNA reads as TGCAGCGTTGAAGATCCCCAGGAAAAACTGTTTTTT. Protein sequence: CSVEDPQEKLFF.

V gene TRBV2 combines with J gene TRBJ2-2, with 7 bases lining up with TRBD1. The CDR3 loop spans 16 amino acids. V lost 6 bases, J lost 3 bases, and 10 bases stayed unmatched. Germline V gene data show CDR1 as SNHLY and CDR2 as FYNNEI. CDR3 bases: TGTGCCAGCAGCAGGGCGACAGGGTCGGACACCGGGGAGCTGTTTTTT. Translated, it gives CASSRATGSDTGELFF.

The rearrangement uses TRBV7-9 and TRBJ1-3; D uncertain. CDR3 size: 12 residues. The V end lost 9 bases, the J end lost 0 bases, and 6 bases lay between the germline ends. Germline V lookup: CDR1 SEHNR, CDR2 FQNEAQ (reference sequence). CDR3 loop: CASVSSGNTIYF. The DNA of the CDR3 is TGTGCCAGTGTGAGCTCTGGAAACACCATATATTTT.

This sequence joins TRBV19 and TRBJ1-2, with D perhaps matching TRBD1 (5 bases). Germline CDR1 is LNHDA and CDR2 is SQIVND (reference sequence). This CDR3 region has 12 residues. V dropped 7 bases and J dropped 6 bases, with 12 bases sitting between them. The CDR3 protein is CASTTGRDGYTF. CDR3 DNA: TGTGCCAGTACAACGGGCAGGGATGGCTACACCTTC.

This clone is a singleton in its sample. J is TRBJ2-5 and V is TRBV7-9; 8 bases match TRBD2. This CDR3 comprises 14 residues. Germline V gene data show CDR1 as SEHNR and CDR2 as FQNEAQ (reference sequence). V trimming: 4 bases; J trimming: 13 bases; junction bases outside the gene matches: 14. As DNA, the CDR3 is TGTGCCAGCAGCTCGGAGGTCCGTAGCGGGGTTCGGTACTTC. As protein: CASSSEVRSGVRYF.